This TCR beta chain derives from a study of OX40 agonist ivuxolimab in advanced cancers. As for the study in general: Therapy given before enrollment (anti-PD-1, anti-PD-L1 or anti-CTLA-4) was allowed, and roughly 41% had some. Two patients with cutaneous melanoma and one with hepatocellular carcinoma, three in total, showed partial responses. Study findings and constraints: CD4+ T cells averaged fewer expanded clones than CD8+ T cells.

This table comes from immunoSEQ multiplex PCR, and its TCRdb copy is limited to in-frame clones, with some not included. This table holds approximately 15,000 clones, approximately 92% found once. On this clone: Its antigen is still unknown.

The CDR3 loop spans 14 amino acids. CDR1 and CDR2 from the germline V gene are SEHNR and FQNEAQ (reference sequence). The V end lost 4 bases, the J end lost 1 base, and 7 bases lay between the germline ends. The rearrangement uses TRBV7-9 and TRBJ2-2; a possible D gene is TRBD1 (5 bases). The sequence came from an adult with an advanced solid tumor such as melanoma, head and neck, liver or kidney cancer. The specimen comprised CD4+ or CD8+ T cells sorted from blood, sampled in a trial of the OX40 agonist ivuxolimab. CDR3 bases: TGTGCCAGCAGCTACCAGGGGAACACCGGGGAGCTGTTTTTT. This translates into CASSYQGNTGELFF. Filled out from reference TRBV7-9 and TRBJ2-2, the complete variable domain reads DTGVSQNPRHKITKRGQNVTFRCDPISEHNRLYWYRQTLGQGPEFLTYFQNEAQLEKSRLLSDRFSAERPKGSFSTLEIQRTEQGDSAMYLCASSYQGNTGELFFGEGSRLTVL.